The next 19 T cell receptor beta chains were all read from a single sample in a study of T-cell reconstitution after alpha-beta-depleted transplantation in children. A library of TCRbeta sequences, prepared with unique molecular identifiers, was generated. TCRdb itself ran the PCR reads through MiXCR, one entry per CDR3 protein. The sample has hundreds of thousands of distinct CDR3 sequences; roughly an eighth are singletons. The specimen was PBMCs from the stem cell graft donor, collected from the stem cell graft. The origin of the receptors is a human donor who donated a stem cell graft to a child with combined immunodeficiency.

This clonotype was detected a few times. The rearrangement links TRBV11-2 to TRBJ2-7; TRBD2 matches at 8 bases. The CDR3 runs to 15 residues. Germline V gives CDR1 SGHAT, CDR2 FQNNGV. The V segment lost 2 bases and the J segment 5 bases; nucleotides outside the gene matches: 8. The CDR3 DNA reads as TGTGCCAGCAGCTTAAATGGACTAGCTTTTGACGAGCAGTACTTC. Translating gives CASSLNGLAFDEQYF.

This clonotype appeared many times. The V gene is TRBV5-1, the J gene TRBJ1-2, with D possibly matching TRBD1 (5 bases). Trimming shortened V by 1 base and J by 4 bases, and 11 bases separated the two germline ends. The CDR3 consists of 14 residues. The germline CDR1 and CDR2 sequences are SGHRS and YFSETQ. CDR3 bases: TGCGCCAGCAGCTTGATCGGCGGGGGCTATGGCTACACCTTC. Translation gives CASSLIGGGYGYTF.

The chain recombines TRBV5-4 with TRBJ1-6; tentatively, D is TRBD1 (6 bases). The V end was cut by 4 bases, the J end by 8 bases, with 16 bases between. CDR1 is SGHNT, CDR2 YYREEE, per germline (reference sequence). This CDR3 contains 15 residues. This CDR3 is CASSALQGGYSPLHF. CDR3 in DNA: TGTGCCAGCAGCGCCCTACAGGGAGGATATTCACCCCTCCACTTT.

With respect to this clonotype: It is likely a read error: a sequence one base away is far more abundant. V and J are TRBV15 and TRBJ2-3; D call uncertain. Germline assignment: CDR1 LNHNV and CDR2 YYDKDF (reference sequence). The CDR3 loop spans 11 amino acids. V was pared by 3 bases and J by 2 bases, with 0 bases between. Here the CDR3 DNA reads TGTGCCACCAGCAGCACAGATACGCAGTATTTT. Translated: CATSSTDTQYF. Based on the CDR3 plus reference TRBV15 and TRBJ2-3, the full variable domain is DAMVIQNPRYQVTQFGKPVTLSCSQTLNHNVMYWYQQKSSQAPKLLFHYYDKDFNNEADTPDNFQSRRPNTSFCFLDIRSPGLGDTAMYLCATSSTDTQYFGPGTRLTVL.

For the CDR3, the DNA is TGTGCCAGCAGTGGGGTGCGTGCCGAATCCGAGCAGTTCTTC. Its protein product is CASSGVRAESEQFF. This chain connects TRBV2 to TRBJ2-1; D is ambiguous. CDR3 length: 14 residues. Germline V gives CDR1 SNHLY, CDR2 FYNNEI. V lost 4 bases to trimming and J lost 10 bases, with 17 bases between them.

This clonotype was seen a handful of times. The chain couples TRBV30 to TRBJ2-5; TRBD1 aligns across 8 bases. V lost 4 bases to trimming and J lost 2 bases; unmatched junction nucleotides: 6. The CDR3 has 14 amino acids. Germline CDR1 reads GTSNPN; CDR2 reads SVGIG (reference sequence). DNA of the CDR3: TGTGCCTGGATACGGACAGGGAAGCAAGAGACCCAGTACTTC. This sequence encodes CAWIRTGKQETQYF.

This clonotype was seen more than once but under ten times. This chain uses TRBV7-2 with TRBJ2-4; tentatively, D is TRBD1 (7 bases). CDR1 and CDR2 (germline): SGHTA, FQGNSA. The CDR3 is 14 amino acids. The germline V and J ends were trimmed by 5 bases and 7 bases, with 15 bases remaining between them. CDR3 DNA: TGTGCCAGCAGCCCACTAGGAGGGGGCAACATTCAGTACTTC. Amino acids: CASSPLGGGNIQYF.

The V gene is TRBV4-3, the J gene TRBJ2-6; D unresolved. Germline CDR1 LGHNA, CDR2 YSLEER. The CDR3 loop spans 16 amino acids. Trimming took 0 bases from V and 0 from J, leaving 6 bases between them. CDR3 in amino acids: CASSQEGFSGANVLTF. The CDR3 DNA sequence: TGCGCCAGCAGCCAAGAGGGTTTCTCTGGGGCCAACGTCCTGACTTTC.

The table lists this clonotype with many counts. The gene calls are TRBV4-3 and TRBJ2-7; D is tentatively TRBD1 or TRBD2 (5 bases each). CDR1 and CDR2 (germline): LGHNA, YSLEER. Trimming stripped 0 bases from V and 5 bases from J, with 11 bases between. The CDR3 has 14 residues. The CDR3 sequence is CASSQDPGTHEQYF. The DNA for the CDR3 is TGCGCCAGCAGCCAAGACCCAGGGACCCACGAGCAGTACTTC.

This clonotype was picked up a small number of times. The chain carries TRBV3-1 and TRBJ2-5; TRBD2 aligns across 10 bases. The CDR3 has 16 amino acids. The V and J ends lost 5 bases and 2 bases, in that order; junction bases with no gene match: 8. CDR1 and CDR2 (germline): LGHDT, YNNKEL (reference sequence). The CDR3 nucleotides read TGTGCCAGCAGCTCCAGGGTAGCGGGGGGACAAGAGACCCAGTACTTC. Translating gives CASSSRVAGGQETQYF.

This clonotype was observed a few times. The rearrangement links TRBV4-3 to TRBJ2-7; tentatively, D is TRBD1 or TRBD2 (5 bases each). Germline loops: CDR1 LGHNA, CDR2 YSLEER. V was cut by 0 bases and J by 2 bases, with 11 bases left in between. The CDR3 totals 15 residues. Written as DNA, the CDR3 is TGCGCCAGCAGCCAAGATTGGGGGAAGGCCTACGAGCAGTACTTC. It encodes CASSQDWGKAYEQYF.

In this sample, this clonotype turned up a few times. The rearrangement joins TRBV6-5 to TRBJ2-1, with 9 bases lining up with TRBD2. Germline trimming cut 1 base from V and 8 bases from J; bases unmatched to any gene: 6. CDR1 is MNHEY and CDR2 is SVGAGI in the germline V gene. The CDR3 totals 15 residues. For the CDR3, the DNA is TGTGCCAGCAGTTACTTCTCTAGCGGGGACGATGAGCAGTTCTTC. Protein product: CASSYFSSGDDEQFF.

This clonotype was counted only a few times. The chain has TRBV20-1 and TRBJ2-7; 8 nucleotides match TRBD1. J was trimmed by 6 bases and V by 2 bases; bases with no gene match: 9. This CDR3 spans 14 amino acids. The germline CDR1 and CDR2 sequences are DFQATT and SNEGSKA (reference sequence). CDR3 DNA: TGCAGTGCTAGAAATGGTCAGGGGGCTGTCGAGCAGTACTTC. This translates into CSARNGQGAVEQYF.

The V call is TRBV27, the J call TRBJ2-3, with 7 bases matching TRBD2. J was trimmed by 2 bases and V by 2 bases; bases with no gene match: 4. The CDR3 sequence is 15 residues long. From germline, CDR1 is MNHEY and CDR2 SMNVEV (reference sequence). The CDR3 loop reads CASSLGRGVTDTQYF. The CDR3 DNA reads TGTGCCAGCAGTTTAGGACGGGGGGTCACAGATACGCAGTATTTT.

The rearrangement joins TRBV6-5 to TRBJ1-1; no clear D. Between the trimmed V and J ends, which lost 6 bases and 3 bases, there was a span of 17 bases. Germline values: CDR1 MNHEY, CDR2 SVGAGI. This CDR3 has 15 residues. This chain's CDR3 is CASSLLGPRDTEAFF. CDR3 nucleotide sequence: TGTGCCAGCAGCTTACTAGGACCGCGAGACACTGAAGCTTTCTTT.

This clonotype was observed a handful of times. The CDR3 DNA follows: TGTGCCACCAGTGATTCGACAGTCTACGAGCAGTACTTC. Protein: CATSDSTVYEQYF. The V and J genes are TRBV24-1 and TRBJ2-7, with D possibly being TRBD1 (5 bases). Per the germline V gene, CDR1 is KGHDR and CDR2 is SFDVKD. Trimming removed 2 bases from V and 3 bases from J, with 7 bases in between. The CDR3 loop spans 13 amino acids.

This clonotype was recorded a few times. CDR3 in DNA: TGTGCCAGCAGCGACCTAGCGGGGGGGGACACCGGGGAGCTGTTTTTT. This codes for CASSDLAGGDTGELFF. The J gene is TRBJ2-2, the V gene TRBV9; 12 bases agree with TRBD2. J gave up 3 bases and V 3 bases, and 3 bases lay outside the gene matches. This CDR3 is built from 16 residues. The germline CDR1 and CDR2 sequences are SGDLS and YYNGEE.

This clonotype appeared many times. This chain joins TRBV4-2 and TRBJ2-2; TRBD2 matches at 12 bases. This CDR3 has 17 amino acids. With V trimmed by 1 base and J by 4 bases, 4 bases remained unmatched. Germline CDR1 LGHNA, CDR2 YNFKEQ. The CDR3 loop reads CASSQATSGSSTGELFF. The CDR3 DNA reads TGTGCCAGCAGCCAAGCGACTAGCGGGAGTAGCACCGGGGAGCTGTTTTTT.

The CDR3 loop reads CASSNRGPEAFF. Here the CDR3 DNA reads TGTGCCAGCAGTAACAGGGGGCCTGAAGCTTTCTTT. This chain joins TRBV2 and TRBJ1-1, with TRBD1 identical over 9 bases. This CDR3 is built from 12 residues. Unmatched junction bases numbered 1, after V lost 5 bases and J lost 6 bases. CDR1 and CDR2 (germline): SNHLY, FYNNEI.